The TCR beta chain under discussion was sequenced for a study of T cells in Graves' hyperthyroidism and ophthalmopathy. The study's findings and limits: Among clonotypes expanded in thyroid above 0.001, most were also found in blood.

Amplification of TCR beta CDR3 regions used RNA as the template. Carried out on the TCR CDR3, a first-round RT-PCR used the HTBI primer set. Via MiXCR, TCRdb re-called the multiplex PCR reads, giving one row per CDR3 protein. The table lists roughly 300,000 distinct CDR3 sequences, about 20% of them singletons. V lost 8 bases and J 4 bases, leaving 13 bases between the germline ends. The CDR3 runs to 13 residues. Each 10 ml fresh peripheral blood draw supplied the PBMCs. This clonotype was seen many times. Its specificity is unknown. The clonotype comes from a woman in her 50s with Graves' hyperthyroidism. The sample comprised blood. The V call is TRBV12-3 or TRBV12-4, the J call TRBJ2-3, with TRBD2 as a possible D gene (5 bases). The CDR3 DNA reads TGTGCCAGCGGAAAACGGGGTGCAGATACGCAGTATTTT. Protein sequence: CASGKRGADTQYF.